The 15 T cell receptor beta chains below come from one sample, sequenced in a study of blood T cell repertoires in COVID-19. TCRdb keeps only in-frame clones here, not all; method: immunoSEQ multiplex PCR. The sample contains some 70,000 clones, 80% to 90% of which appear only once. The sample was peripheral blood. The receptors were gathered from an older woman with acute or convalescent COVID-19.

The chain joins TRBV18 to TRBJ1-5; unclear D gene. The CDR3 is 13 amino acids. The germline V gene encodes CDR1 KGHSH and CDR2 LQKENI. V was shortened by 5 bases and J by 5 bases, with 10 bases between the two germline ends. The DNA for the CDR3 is TGTGCCAGCTCAGTAGATTTAGATCAGCCCCAGCATTTT. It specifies CASSVDLDQPQHF.

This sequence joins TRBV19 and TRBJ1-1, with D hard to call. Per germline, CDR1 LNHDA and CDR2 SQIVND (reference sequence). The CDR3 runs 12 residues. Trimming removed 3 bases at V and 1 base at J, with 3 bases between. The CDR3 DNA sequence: TGTGCCAGTAGTATGAGGAACACTGAAGCTTTCTTT. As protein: CASSMRNTEAFF.

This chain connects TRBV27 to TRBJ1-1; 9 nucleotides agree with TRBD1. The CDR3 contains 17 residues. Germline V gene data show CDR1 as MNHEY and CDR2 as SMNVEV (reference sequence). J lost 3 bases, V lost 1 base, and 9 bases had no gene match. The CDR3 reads CASSLYGRGQGYTEAFF. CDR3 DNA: TGTGCCAGCAGTTTATATGGACGGGGACAGGGCTACACTGAAGCTTTCTTT.

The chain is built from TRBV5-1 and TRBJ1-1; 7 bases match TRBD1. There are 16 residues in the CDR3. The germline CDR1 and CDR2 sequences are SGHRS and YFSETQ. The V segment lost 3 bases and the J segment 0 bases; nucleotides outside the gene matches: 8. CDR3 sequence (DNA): TGCGCCAGCAGCTCGCAGGGGGTATTTGTGAACACTGAAGCTTTCTTT. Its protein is CASSSQGVFVNTEAFF.

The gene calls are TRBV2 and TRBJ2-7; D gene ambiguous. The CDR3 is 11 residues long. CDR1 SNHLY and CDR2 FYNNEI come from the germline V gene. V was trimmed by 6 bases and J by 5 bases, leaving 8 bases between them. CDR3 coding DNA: TGTGCCAGCAGCGTCGAGGACGAGCAGTACTTC. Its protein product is CASSVEDEQYF.

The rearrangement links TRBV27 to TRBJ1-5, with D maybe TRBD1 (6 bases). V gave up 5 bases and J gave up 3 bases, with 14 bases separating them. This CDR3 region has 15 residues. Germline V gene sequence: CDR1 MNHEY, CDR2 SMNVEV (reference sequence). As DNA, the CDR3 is TGTGCCAGCAGTAAACTGGACAGCCCCAATCAGCCCCAGCATTTT. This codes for CASSKLDSPNQPQHF.

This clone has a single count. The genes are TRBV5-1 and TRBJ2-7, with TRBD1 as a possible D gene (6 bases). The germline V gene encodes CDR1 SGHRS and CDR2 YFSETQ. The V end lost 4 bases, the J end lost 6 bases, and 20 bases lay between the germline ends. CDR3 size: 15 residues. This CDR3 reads CASSVAGEARGEQYF. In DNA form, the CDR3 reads TGCGCCAGCAGCGTAGCAGGGGAAGCAAGGGGCGAGCAGTACTTC.

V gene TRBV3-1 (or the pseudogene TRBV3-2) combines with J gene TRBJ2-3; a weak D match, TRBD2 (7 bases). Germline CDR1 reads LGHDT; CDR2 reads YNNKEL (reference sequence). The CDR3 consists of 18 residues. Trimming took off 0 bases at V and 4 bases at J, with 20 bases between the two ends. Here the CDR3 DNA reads TGTGCCAGCAGCCAAGATTCCAGGGGCGGGAGACGGGCAGATACGCAGTATTTT. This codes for CASSQDSRGGRRADTQYF.

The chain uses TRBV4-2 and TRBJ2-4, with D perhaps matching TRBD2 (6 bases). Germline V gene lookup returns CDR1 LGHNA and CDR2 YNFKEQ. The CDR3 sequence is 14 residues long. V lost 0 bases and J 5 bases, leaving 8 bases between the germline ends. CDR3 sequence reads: CASSQEQRENIQYF. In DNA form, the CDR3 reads TGTGCCAGCAGCCAAGAGCAGCGGGAAAACATTCAGTACTTC.

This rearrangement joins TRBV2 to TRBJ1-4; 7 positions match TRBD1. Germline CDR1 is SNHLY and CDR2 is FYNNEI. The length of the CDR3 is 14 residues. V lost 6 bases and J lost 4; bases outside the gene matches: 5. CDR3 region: CASSPTGFNEKLFF. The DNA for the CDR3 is TGTGCCAGCAGCCCGACAGGGTTTAATGAAAAACTGTTTTTT.

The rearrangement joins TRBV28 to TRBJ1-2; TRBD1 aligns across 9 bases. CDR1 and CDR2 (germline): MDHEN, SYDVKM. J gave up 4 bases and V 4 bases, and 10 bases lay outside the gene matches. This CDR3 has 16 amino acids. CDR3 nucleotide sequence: TGTGCCAGCAGTTCATCCCACCCGGGACAGGGCTATGGCTACACCTTC. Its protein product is CASSSSHPGQGYGYTF.

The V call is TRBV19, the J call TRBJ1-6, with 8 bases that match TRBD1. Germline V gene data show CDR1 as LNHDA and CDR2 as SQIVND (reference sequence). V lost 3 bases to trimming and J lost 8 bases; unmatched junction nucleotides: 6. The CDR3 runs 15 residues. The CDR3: CASSMSGQVYSPLHF. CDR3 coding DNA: TGTGCCAGTAGTATGTCGGGACAGGTCTATTCACCCCTCCACTTT.

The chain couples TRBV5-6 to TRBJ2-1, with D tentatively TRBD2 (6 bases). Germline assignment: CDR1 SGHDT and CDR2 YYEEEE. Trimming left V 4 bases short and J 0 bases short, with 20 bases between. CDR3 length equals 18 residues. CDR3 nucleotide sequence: TGTGCCAGCAGCCCGGGGCCGAGCGGGCCAAGCTCCTACAATGAGCAGTTCTTC. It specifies CASSPGPSGPSSYNEQFF.

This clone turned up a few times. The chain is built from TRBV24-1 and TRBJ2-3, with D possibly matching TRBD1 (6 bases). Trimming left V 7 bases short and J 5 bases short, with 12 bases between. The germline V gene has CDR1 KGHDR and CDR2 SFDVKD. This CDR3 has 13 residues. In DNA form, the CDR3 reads TGTGCCACCAGGGACAGTCCCGGAGATACGCAGTATTTT. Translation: CATRDSPGDTQYF.

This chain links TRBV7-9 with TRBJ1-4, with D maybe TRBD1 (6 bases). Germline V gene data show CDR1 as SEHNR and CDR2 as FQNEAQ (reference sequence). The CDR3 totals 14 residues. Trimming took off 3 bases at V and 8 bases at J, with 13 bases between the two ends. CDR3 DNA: TGTGCCAGCAGCTTGCGGGGGGCTGGGGAAAAACTGTTTTTT. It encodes CASSLRGAGEKLFF.